What follows describes a single T cell receptor beta chain. Its antigen is unknown. This sample is part of a study of cytomegalovirus exposure and HLA in healthy donors. Study at large: Early release data held 75 million to 90 million unique TCRs from HLA-typed donors. Study-level findings and limits: Across all donors, roughly uniform sequencing depth was an assumption of the presence/absence analyses. Some segments of the V type, notably TRBV6-2 and TRBV6-3, were excluded as indistinguishable. Another analysis was done later, and it associated around 17,000 TCR beta sequences with HLA alleles at 0.05 false discovery rate.

Researchers ran the PCR with 60 Vbeta and 13 Jbeta primers. Libraries were prepared by immunoSEQ multiplex PCR; TCRdb keeps only in-frame clonotypes and omits some of them. The table lists about 210,000 clones, 82% of them singletons. Germline V gene sequence: CDR1 SGHDN, CDR2 FVKESK. V was pared by 4 bases and J by 0 bases, with 5 bases of the junction left unmatched. This CDR3 region has 17 residues. The specimen sequenced was PBMCs. This chain uses TRBV14 with TRBJ2-7; TRBD2 matches at 14 bases. The receptor's source is a man aged 40-55 years in good health and CMV-seropositive. CDR3 amino acids: CASSLWTSGGSSYEQYF. DNA of the CDR3: TGTGCCAGCAGCCTATGGACTAGCGGGGGGAGCTCCTACGAGCAGTACTTC.